These 32 T cell receptor beta chains were all obtained from the same sample, sequenced in a study of cytomegalovirus exposure and HLA in healthy donors. Amplification used 60 Vbeta primers and 13 Jbeta primers. Sequencing used immunoSEQ multiplex PCR; TCRdb keeps in-frame clones, though not all of them. Of about 100,000 clones in the sample, approximately 80% were seen once. The sequenced sample was PBMCs. The receptors come from a woman in her 70s in good health and CMV-seropositive.

This clone was recorded a few times. The germline gene is not matched at one end of the junction; a read error may be the cause. The chain has TRBV6-6 and TRBJ1-1; 10 bases map to TRBD1. CDR1 and CDR2 (germline): MNHNY, SVGAGI (reference sequence). The CDR3 loop spans 16 amino acids. The CDR3 DNA is TGTGCCAGCAGTGACTCACCGGGACAGGGGAGCACTGAAGCTTTCTTT. As protein: CASSDSPGQGSTEAFF.

This sequence joins TRBV7-2 and TRBJ1-1; D call uncertain. This CDR3 is 11 amino acids long. Germline assignment: CDR1 SGHTA and CDR2 FQGNSA. V was clipped by 4 bases and J by 7 bases, with 7 bases between them. The CDR3 coding sequence is TGTGCCAGCAGCTCTAGAATTGAAGCTTTCTTT. Amino acid sequence: CASSSRIEAFF.

The J gene is TRBJ1-2, the V gene TRBV6-1; 7 bases map to TRBD1. The CDR3 runs to 14 residues. Germline V gene sequence: CDR1 MNHNS, CDR2 SASEGT. Trimming took 6 bases from V and 8 from J; bases not matched to a gene: 12. In DNA, the CDR3 is TGTGCCAGCAGCCTTGACCGGGACAGAGGGGGCTACACCTTC. Protein product: CASSLDRDRGGYTF.

V is TRBV27 and J is TRBJ2-2, with 9 nucleotides matching TRBD2. The length of the CDR3 is 16 residues. Germline lookup yields CDR1 MNHEY and CDR2 SMNVEV (reference sequence). With V trimmed by 5 bases and J by 9 bases, 13 bases remained unmatched. The CDR3 spells CASSKVREGLLWELFF. CDR3 bases: TGTGCCAGCAGTAAGGTGCGGGAGGGCCTGTTATGGGAGCTGTTTTTT.

This clone showed up just a few times. The J gene is TRBJ1-2, the V gene TRBV6-1; the match to TRBD1 covers 10 bases. Germline CDR1 and CDR2: MNHNS and SASEGT. This CDR3 contains 15 residues. V shed 1 base, J shed 5 bases, and the junction held 4 bases outside the gene matches. The CDR3 nucleotides are TGTGCCAGCAGTGAAGGGGGGACAGGGGCATATGGCTACACCTTC. This gives the protein CASSEGGTGAYGYTF.

The CDR3: CASSLASGRGETQYF. The CDR3 region has the DNA TGCGCCAGCAGCTTGGCTAGCGGGAGAGGAGAGACCCAGTACTTC. The rearrangement uses TRBV5-1 and TRBJ2-5, with 10 nucleotides matching TRBD2. V was pared by 0 bases and J by 4 bases, with 3 bases of the junction left unmatched. CDR3 size: 15 residues. The V gene's germline CDR1 is SGHRS and CDR2 YFSETQ.

The chain joins TRBV4-1 to TRBJ1-2, with D unclear. The CDR3 covers 16 residues. With 0 bases removed from V and 7 bases from J, the gap between germline ends came to 18 bases. Germline lookup yields CDR1 MGHRA and CDR2 YSYEKL. The CDR3 protein is CASSQDPAQVSRGYTF. CDR3 bases: TGCGCCAGCAGCCAAGATCCGGCTCAGGTATCGCGTGGCTACACCTTC.

The chain is built from TRBV5-1 and TRBJ2-7; 10 bases agree with TRBD2. CDR1 is SGHRS and CDR2 is YFSETQ in the germline V gene. This CDR3 comprises 14 residues. The V and J ends lost 4 bases and 3 bases, in that order; junction bases with no gene match: 4. CDR3 residues: CASSPSGRNYEQYF. The CDR3 nucleotides are TGCGCCAGCAGCCCTAGCGGGAGAAACTACGAGCAGTACTTC.

This chain uses TRBV27 with TRBJ2-5; TRBD2 agrees at 12 bases. Trimming took 5 bases from V and 5 from J; bases not matched to a gene: 9. CDR1 and CDR2 from the germline V gene are MNHEY and SMNVEV (reference sequence). The CDR3 is 16 amino acids. The CDR3 sequence is CASSKPTSGSLETQYF. CDR3 sequence (DNA): TGTGCCAGCAGTAAACCGACTAGCGGGAGCTTGGAGACCCAGTACTTC.

This chain connects TRBV7-8 to TRBJ1-2, with a weak D call TRBD1 (5 bases). Per the germline V gene, CDR1 is SGHVS and CDR2 is FQNEAQ. V lost 1 base to trimming and J lost 2 bases, with 8 bases between them. The CDR3 has 14 residues. The CDR3 region is CASSLEGINYGYTF. CDR3 bases: TGTGCCAGCAGCTTAGAGGGGATCAACTATGGCTACACCTTC. Full variable domain (rest looked up from reference TRBV7-8 and TRBJ1-2): GAGVSQSPRYKVAKRGQDVALRCDPISGHVSLFWYQQALGQGPEFLTYFQNEAQLDKSGLPSDRFFAERPEGSVSTLKIQRTQQEDSAVYLCASSLEGINYGYTFGSGTRLTVV.

The chain carries TRBV5-6 and TRBJ2-5, with a weak D call TRBD2 (5 bases). V was trimmed by 2 bases and J by 2 bases, leaving 10 bases between them. Germline V lookup: CDR1 SGHDT, CDR2 YYEEEE. CDR3 length equals 14 residues. This CDR3 is CASSFGIRQETQYF. CDR3 bases: TGTGCCAGCAGCTTCGGGATTCGGCAAGAGACCCAGTACTTC.

This clone was detected once. The rearrangement links TRBV5-1 to TRBJ2-5; D perhaps matches TRBD2 (5 bases). The CDR3 covers 17 residues. V lost 5 bases and J lost 1, with 21 bases in between. In germline, CDR1 is SGHRS, CDR2 YFSETQ. This chain's CDR3 is CASRSQLLASGQETQYF. The CDR3 DNA sequence: TGCGCCAGCAGATCCCAGCTCCTAGCTTCCGGCCAAGAGACCCAGTACTTC.

This clone was detected a few times. V gene TRBV4-3 combines with J gene TRBJ1-5, with D perhaps matching TRBD1 (5 bases). There are 20 residues in the CDR3. Per germline, CDR1 LGHNA and CDR2 YSLEER. V lost 0 bases, J lost 1 base, and 22 bases lay in between. CDR3 sequence: CASSQELWAGMMGSNQPQHF. CDR3 nucleotide sequence: TGCGCCAGCAGCCAAGAATTGTGGGCAGGGATGATGGGAAGCAATCAGCCCCAGCATTTT.

This chain connects TRBV28 to TRBJ2-3; 7 bases agree with TRBD1. V lost 6 bases and J lost 2; bases outside the gene matches: 5. Germline CDR1 is MDHEN and CDR2 is SYDVKM. The CDR3 extends over 14 amino acids. The CDR3 nucleotides read TGTGCCAGCAGAGCCGGGACAGCCACAGATACGCAGTATTTT. Amino acids: CASRAGTATDTQYF.

The genes are TRBV7-2 and TRBJ2-2, with 10 bases fitting TRBD2. The CDR3 is made up of 17 amino acids. Germline lookup yields CDR1 SGHTA and CDR2 FQGNSA. Trimming removed 5 bases from V and 3 bases from J; junction bases left unmatched: 9. Here the CDR3 reads CASSPRSGLAHTGELFF. CDR3 bases: TGTGCCAGCAGCCCCAGGTCGGGACTAGCGCACACCGGGGAGCTGTTTTTT.

V gene TRBV19 combines with J gene TRBJ1-5, with D hard to call. The CDR3 contains 13 residues. Germline CDR1 is LNHDA and CDR2 is SQIVND (reference sequence). Trimming left V 7 bases short and J 4 bases short, with 11 bases between. CDR3 sequence reads: CASTYGENQPQHF. The CDR3 coding sequence is TGTGCCAGTACCTATGGGGAGAATCAGCCCCAGCATTTT. Using reference TRBV19 and TRBJ1-5 for the parts outside the CDR3, the full variable domain is DGGITQSPKYLFRKEGQNVTLSCEQNLNHDAMYWYRQDPGQGLRLIYYSQIVNDFQKGDIAEGYSVSREKKESFPLTVTSAQKNPTAFYLCASTYGENQPQHFGDGTRLSIL.

This clone has a single count. Written as DNA, the CDR3 is TGTGCCAGCAGCCAGGGACTAGCGGAGTACAATGAGCAGTTCTTC. This gives the protein CASSQGLAEYNEQFF. The chain combines TRBV9 with TRBJ2-1, with 11 bases fitting TRBD2. V lost 4 bases, J lost 4 bases, and 4 bases stayed unmatched. The CDR3 runs to 15 residues. Germline CDR1 is SGDLS and CDR2 is YYNGEE.

A single count supports this clone. The V and J genes are TRBV7-2 and TRBJ2-5, with D possibly being TRBD1 (6 bases). V lost 7 bases to trimming and J lost 2 bases, with 23 bases between them. The germline V gene encodes CDR1 SGHTA and CDR2 FQGNSA. The CDR3 has 17 amino acids. CDR3 DNA sequence: TGTGCCAGCACCCCACTGGGTTTGGGGGCCTCTCAAGAGACCCAGTACTTC. Protein product: CASTPLGLGASQETQYF.

This chain links TRBV29-1 with TRBJ2-7; the D gene is possibly TRBD2 (6 bases). CDR1 is SQVTM and CDR2 is ANQGSEA in the germline V gene. The V and J ends lost 3 bases and 6 bases respectively, with 12 bases between them. CDR3 length: 12 residues. Here the CDR3 reads CSVDRQGGEQYF. DNA for the CDR3: TGCAGCGTTGACCGGCAGGGAGGCGAGCAGTACTTC.

The CDR3 loop is CASSLASGQGGQPQHF. The CDR3 coding sequence is TGTGCCAGCAGCTTAGCGTCCGGGCAGGGAGGCCAGCCCCAGCATTTT. The V and J genes are TRBV7-9 and TRBJ1-5, with D tentatively TRBD1 (5 bases). Germline CDR1 SEHNR, CDR2 FQNEAQ (reference sequence). V lost 0 bases and J lost 7, with 16 bases in between. This CDR3 is built from 16 residues. Using reference TRBV7-9 and TRBJ1-5 for the parts outside the CDR3, the full variable domain is DTGVSQNPRHKITKRGQNVTFRCDPISEHNRLYWYRQTLGQGPEFLTYFQNEAQLEKSRLLSDRFSAERPKGSFSTLEIQRTEQGDSAMYLCASSLASGQGGQPQHFGDGTRLSIL.

The rearrangement uses TRBV27 and TRBJ1-5, with D perhaps matching TRBD1 (5 bases). The CDR3 runs to 14 residues. The germline V gene has CDR1 MNHEY and CDR2 SMNVEV (reference sequence). Trimming pared 5 bases from V and 3 bases from J, leaving 11 bases between. This CDR3 reads CASSSSGFNQPQHF. The CDR3 nucleotides are TGTGCCAGCAGTAGTTCAGGGTTCAATCAGCCCCAGCATTTT.

The chain joins TRBV19 to TRBJ1-6, with 7 bases matching TRBD1. Germline assignment: CDR1 LNHDA and CDR2 SQIVND (reference sequence). The V and J ends lost 6 bases and 5 bases, in that order; junction bases with no gene match: 7. The CDR3 runs 15 residues. CDR3 residues: CASRTGTANNSPLHF. CDR3 bases: TGTGCCAGTAGAACCGGGACAGCGAATAATTCACCCCTCCACTTT.

This chain uses TRBV7-9 with TRBJ2-5; 9 positions agree with TRBD2. The DNA end is more similar to TRBJ2-7, so the J call may be wrong. The CDR3 totals 14 residues. CDR1 SEHNR and CDR2 FQNEAQ come from the germline V gene (reference sequence). Written as DNA, the CDR3 is TGTGCCAGCAGCCCAGCGGGAGGAACCTACGAGCAGTACTTC. As protein: CASSPAGGTYEQYF.

This rearrangement joins TRBV5-6 to TRBJ2-4; TRBD2 aligns across 11 bases. This CDR3 is 15 amino acids long. Trimming took 4 bases from V and 7 from J; bases not matched to a gene: 7. Germline V gene lookup returns CDR1 SGHDT and CDR2 YYEEEE. The CDR3 reads CASSPGSGRGNIQYF. CDR3 nucleotides: TGTGCCAGCAGCCCGGGTAGCGGGAGGGGGAACATTCAGTACTTC.

The chain combines TRBV19 with TRBJ2-1, with unresolved D. Looked up from germline, CDR1 is LNHDA and CDR2 is SQIVND (reference sequence). Trimming took off 5 bases at V and 15 bases at J, with 17 bases between the two ends. This CDR3 comprises 12 residues. CDR3 sequence (DNA): TGTGCCAGTAGTGCCGGTCCCGCACCCCTGTTCTTC. This encodes CASSAGPAPLFF. Based on the CDR3 plus reference TRBV19 and TRBJ2-1, the full variable domain is DGGITQSPKYLFRKEGQNVTLSCEQNLNHDAMYWYRQDPGQGLRLIYYSQIVNDFQKGDIAEGYSVSREKKESFPLTVTSAQKNPTAFYLCASSAGPAPLFFGPGTRLTVL.

The chain links TRBV27 to TRBJ2-1; 13 nucleotides match TRBD2. This CDR3 has 19 residues. Germline V lookup: CDR1 MNHEY, CDR2 SMNVEV (reference sequence). Trimming at V came to 3 bases and at J to 2 bases, leaving 10 bases not matched to a gene. CDR3: CASSFRRTSGSGTYNEQFF. CDR3 DNA sequence: TGTGCCAGCAGTTTTAGAAGGACTAGCGGGAGCGGCACCTACAATGAGCAGTTCTTC.

About this clone itself: A junction end diverges from the germline sequence, so it may reflect a read error. The V call is TRBV7-9, the J call TRBJ2-7, with 7 bases that match TRBD1. The CDR3 spans 13 residues. The V gene's germline CDR1 is SEHNR and CDR2 FQNEAQ (reference sequence). The CDR3 nucleotides are TGTTCCAGCAGCTACAGGGGAAACTACGAGCAGTACTTC. Protein product: CSSSYRGNYEQYF. Combining the CDR3 with reference TRBV7-9 and TRBJ2-7 gives the whole variable domain DTGVSQNPRHKITKRGQNVTFRCDPISEHNRLYWYRQTLGQGPEFLTYFQNEAQLEKSRLLSDRFSAERPKGSFSTLEIQRTEQGDSAMYLCSSSYRGNYEQYFGPGTRLTVT.

The rearrangement links TRBV19 to TRBJ1-5, with 7 bases matching TRBD1. CDR3 length: 18 amino acids. Germline V gives CDR1 LNHDA, CDR2 SQIVND (reference sequence). V lost 3 bases and J lost 4; bases outside the gene matches: 15. CDR3 loop: CASSIQWTGQKRNQPQHF. The CDR3 DNA follows: TGTGCCAGTAGTATTCAGTGGACAGGACAAAAAAGGAATCAGCCCCAGCATTTT.

The chain couples TRBV4-2 to TRBJ2-5; D might be TRBD1 (6 bases). The DNA end lines up better with TRBJ2-7; the J call may be wrong. CDR1 and CDR2 (germline): LGHNA, YNFKEQ. The CDR3 contains 13 residues. The CDR3 loop is CASSFGTNYEQYF. The CDR3 DNA sequence: TGTGCCAGCAGCTTCGGGACAAACTACGAGCAGTACTTC.

This chain joins TRBV18 and TRBJ2-6; the D is unclear. The CDR3 totals 13 residues. V was shortened by 2 bases and J by 4 bases, with 3 bases between the two germline ends. Germline V gene data show CDR1 as KGHSH and CDR2 as LQKENI. CDR3 DNA: TGTGCCAGCTCACCAGGCGGGGCCAACGTCCTGACTTTC. Amino acid sequence: CASSPGGANVLTF.

J is TRBJ2-5 and V is TRBV9, with D possibly matching TRBD2 (6 bases). From germline, CDR1 is SGDLS and CDR2 YYNGEE. Between the trimmed V and J ends, which lost 3 bases and 2 bases, there was a span of 11 bases. The CDR3 runs to 14 residues. The CDR3 spells CASSGTGLQETQYF. CDR3 DNA: TGTGCCAGCAGCGGAACGGGACTTCAAGAGACCCAGTACTTC.

J is TRBJ1-2 and V is TRBV5-6; 10 bases align to TRBD1. V shed 4 bases and J 7 bases; nucleotides not matched to a gene: 7. Looked up from germline, CDR1 is SGHDT and CDR2 is YYEEEE. This CDR3 comprises 14 residues. The CDR3 sequence is CASSLDRGLGGYTF. CDR3 DNA: TGTGCCAGCAGCCTTGACAGGGGGCTTGGTGGCTACACCTTC. The full variable domain, rest sourced from reference TRBV5-6 and TRBJ1-2, is DAGVTQSPTHLIKTRGQQVTLRCSPKSGHDTVSWYQQALGQGPQFIFQYYEEEERQRGNFPDRFSGHQFPNYSSELNVNALLLGDSALYLCASSLDRGLGGYTFGSGTRLTVV.